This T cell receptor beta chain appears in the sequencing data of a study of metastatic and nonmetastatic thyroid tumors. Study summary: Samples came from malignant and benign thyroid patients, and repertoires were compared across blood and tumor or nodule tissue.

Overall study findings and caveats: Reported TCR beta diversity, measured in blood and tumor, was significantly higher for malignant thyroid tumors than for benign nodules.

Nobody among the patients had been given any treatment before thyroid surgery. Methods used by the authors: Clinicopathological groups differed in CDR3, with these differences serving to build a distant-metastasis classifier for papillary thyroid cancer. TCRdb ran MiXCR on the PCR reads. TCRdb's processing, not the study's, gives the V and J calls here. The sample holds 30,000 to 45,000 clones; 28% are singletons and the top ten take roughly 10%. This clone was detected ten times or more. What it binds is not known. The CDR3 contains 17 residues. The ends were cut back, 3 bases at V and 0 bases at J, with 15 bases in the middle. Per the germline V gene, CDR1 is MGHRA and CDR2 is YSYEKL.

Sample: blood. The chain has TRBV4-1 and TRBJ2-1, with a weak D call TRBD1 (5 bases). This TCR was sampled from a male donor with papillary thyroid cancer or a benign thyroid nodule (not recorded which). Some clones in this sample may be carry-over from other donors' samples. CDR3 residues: CASSQVQTVPSYNEQFF. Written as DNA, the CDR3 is TGCGCCAGCAGCCAGGTCCAGACAGTTCCCTCCTACAATGAGCAGTTCTTC.